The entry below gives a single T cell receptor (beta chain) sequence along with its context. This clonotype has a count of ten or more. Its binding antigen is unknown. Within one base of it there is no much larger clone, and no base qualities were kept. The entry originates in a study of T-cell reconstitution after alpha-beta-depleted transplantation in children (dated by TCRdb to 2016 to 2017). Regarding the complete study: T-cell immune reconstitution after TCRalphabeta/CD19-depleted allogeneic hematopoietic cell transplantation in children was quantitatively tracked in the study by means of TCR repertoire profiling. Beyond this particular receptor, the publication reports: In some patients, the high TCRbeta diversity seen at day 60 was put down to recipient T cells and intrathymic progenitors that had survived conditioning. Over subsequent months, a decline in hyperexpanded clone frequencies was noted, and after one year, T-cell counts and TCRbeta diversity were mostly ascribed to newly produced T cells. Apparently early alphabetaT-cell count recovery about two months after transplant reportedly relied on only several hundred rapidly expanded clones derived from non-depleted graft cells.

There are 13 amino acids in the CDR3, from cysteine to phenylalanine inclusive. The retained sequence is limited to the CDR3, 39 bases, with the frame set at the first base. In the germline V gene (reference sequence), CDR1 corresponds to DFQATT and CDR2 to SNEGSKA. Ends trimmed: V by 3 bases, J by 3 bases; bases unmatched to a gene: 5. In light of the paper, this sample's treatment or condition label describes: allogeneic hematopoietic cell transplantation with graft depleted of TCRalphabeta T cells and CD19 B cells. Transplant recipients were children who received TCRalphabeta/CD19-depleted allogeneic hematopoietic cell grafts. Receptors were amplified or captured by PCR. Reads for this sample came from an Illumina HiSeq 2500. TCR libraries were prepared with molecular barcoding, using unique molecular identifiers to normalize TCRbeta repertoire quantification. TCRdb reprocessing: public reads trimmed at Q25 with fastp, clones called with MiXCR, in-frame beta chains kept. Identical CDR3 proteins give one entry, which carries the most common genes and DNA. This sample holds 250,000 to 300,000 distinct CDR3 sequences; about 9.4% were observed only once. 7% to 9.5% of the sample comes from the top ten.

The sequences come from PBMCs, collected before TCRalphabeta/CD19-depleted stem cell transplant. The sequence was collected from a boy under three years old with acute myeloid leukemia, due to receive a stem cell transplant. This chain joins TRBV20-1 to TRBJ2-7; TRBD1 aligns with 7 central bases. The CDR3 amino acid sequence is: CSARGTVLYEQYF. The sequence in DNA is TGCAGTGCTAGGGGGACAGTTCTCTACGAGCAGTACTTC.